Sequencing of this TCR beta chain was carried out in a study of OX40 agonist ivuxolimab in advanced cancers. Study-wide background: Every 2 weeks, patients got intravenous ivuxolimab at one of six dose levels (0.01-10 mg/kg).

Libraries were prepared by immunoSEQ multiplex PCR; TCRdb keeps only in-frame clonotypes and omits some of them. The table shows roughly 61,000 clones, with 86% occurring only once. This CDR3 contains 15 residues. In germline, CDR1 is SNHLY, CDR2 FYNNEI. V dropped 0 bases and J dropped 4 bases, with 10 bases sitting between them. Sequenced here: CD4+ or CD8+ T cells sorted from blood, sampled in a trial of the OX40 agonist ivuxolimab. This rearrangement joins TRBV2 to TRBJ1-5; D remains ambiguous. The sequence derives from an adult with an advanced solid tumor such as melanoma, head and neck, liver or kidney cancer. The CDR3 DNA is TGTGCCAGCAGTGAAGCGCGGTCGGGGAATCAGCCCCAGCATTTT. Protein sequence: CASSEARSGNQPQHF.